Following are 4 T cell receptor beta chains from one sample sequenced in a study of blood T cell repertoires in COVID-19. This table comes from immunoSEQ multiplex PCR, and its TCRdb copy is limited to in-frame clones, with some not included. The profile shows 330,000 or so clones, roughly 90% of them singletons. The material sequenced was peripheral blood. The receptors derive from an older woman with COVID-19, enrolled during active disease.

Written as DNA, the CDR3 is TGTGCCAGCAGCTTCGGACCGGGGGAGACCCAGTACTTC. This translates into CASSFGPGETQYF. The V gene is TRBV9, the J gene TRBJ2-5; possibly TRBD2 for D (5 bases). Germline values: CDR1 SGDLS, CDR2 YYNGEE. Trimming took 4 bases from V and 5 from J, leaving 12 bases between them. The CDR3 loop spans 13 amino acids.

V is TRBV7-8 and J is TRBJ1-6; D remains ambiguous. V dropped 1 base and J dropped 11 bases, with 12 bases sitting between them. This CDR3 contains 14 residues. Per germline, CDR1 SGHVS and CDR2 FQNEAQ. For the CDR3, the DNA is TGTGCCAGCAGCTTAGAACTATCGGGTCCACCCCTCCACTTT. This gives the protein CASSLELSGPPLHF.

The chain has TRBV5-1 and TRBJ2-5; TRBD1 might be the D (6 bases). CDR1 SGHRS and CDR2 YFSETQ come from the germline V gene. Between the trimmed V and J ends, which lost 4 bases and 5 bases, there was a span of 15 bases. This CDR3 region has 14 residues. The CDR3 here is CASSPGSGAETQYF. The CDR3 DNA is TGCGCCAGCAGCCCCGGTTCAGGGGCTGAGACCCAGTACTTC.

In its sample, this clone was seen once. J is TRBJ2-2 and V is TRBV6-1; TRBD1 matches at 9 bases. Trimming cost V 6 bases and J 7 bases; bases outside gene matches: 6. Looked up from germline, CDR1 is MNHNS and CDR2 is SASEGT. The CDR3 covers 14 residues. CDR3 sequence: CASRQRTGDGELFF. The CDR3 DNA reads TGTGCCAGCAGGCAACGGACAGGGGACGGGGAGCTGTTTTTT.